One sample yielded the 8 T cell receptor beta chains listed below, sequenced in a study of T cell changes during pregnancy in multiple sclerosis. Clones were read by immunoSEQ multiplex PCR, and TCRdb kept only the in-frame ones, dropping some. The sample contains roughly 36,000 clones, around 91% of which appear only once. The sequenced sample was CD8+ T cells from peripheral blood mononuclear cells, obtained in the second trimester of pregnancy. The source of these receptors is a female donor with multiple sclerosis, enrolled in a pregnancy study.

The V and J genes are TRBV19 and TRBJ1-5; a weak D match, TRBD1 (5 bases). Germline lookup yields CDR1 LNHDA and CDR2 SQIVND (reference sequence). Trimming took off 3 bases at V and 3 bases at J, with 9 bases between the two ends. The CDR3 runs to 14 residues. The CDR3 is CASSIGGFNQPQHF. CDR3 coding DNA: TGTGCCAGTAGTATCGGGGGATTCAATCAGCCCCAGCATTTT. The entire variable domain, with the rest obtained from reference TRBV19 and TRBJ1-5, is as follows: DGGITQSPKYLFRKEGQNVTLSCEQNLNHDAMYWYRQDPGQGLRLIYYSQIVNDFQKGDIAEGYSVSREKKESFPLTVTSAQKNPTAFYLCASSIGGFNQPQHFGDGTRLSIL.

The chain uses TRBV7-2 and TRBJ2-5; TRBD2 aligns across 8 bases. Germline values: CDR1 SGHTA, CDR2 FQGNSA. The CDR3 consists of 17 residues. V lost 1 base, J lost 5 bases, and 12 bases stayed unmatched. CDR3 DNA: TGTGCCAGCAGCTTAGGCTTAAGCGGGGGAGGGCGGGAGACCCAGTACTTC. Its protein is CASSLGLSGGGRETQYF.

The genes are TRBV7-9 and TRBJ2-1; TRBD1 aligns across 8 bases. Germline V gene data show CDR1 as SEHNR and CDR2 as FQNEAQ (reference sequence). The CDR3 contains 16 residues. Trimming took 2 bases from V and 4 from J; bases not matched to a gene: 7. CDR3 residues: CASSLTTGDKYNEQFF. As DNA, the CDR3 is TGTGCCAGCAGCTTAACGACAGGGGACAAATACAATGAGCAGTTCTTC.

The chain's CDR3 is CASSLPLTDTQYF. The CDR3 DNA sequence: TGTGCCAGCAGCTTACCTCTCACAGATACGCAGTATTTT. The chain has TRBV7-8 and TRBJ2-3; D remains ambiguous. The V end was cut by 2 bases, the J end by 2 bases, with 5 bases between. Looked up from germline, CDR1 is SGHVS and CDR2 is FQNEAQ. There are 13 residues in the CDR3.

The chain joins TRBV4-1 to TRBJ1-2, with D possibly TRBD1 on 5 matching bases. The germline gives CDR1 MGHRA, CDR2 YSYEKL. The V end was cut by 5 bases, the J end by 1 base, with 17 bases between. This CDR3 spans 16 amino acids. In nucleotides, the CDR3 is TGCGCCAGCAGCAGGGGCGGATCAAACAATAACTATGGCTACACCTTC. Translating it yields CASSRGGSNNNYGYTF.

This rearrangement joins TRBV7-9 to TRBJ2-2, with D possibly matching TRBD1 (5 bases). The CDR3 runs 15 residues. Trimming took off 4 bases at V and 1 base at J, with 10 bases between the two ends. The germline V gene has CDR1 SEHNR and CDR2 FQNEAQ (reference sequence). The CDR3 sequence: CASSYLGQNTGELFF. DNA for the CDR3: TGTGCCAGCAGCTATCTAGGACAGAACACCGGGGAGCTGTTTTTT.

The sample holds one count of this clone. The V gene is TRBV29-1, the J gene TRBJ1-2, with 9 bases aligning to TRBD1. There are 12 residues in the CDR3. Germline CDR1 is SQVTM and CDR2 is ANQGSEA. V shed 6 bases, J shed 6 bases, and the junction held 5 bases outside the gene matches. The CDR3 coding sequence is TGCAGCGTAGGGACAGGGCCGGATGGCTACACCTTC. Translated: CSVGTGPDGYTF.

CDR3 nucleotides: TGCGCCAGTGGGACAGGGACCTACGAGCAGTACTTC. It is translated as CASGTGTYEQYF. The rearrangement links TRBV10-2 to TRBJ2-7; TRBD1 matches at 9 bases. There are 12 residues in the CDR3. Germline trimming cut 9 bases from V and 2 bases from J; bases unmatched to any gene: 2. The germline V gene has CDR1 WSHSY and CDR2 SAAADI.